The 15 T cell receptor beta chains below were found in one sample sequenced in a study of blood T cell repertoires in COVID-19. Only in-frame clones appear in the TCRdb table, and some are missing; sequencing was by immunoSEQ multiplex PCR. Here the sample spans 150,000 to 200,000 clones, 80% to 85% being singletons. The sequenced material came from peripheral blood. The source is a middle-aged woman with COVID-19, enrolled during active disease.

The gene calls are TRBV11-2 and TRBJ2-7, with a possible D match to TRBD2 (6 bases). This CDR3 has 14 residues. Germline V gives CDR1 SGHAT, CDR2 FQNNGV. Deletions cut 5 bases from V and 1 base from J, with 12 bases between. The CDR3 here is CASSERLDSYEQYF. The DNA of the CDR3 is TGTGCCAGCAGCGAACGACTAGATTCCTACGAGCAGTACTTC.

The chain joins TRBV10-1 to TRBJ1-4, with 8 bases that match TRBD1. The V gene end was trimmed by 4 bases and the J gene end by 8 bases; junction bases not matched to a gene: 0. Germline CDR1 reads WNHNN; CDR2 reads SYGVQD (reference sequence). This CDR3 comprises 12 residues. DNA of the CDR3: TGCGCCAGCAGTGGACAGGGGGAAAAACTGTTTTTT. This gives the protein CASSGQGEKLFF.

This clone was detected once. The genes are TRBV28 and TRBJ2-2; D ambiguous. The V gene's germline CDR1 is MDHEN and CDR2 SYDVKM. Trimming left V 7 bases short and J 3 bases short, with 12 bases between. The length of the CDR3 is 14 residues. The CDR3 protein is CASNSPSYTGELFF. DNA for the CDR3: TGTGCCAGCAATTCCCCTAGTTACACCGGGGAGCTGTTTTTT. The complete variable domain, with remaining parts taken from reference TRBV28 and TRBJ2-2, reads DVKVTQSSRYLVKRTGEKVFLECVQDMDHENMFWYRQDPGLGLRLIYFSYDVKMKEKGDIPEGYSVSREKKERFSLILESASTNQTSMYLCASNSPSYTGELFFGEGSRLTVL.

The chain recombines TRBV29-1 with TRBJ1-4, with a weak D call TRBD1 (5 bases). The CDR3 spans 13 residues. Germline V gene lookup returns CDR1 SQVTM and CDR2 ANQGSEA. V lost 8 bases, J lost 0 bases, and 10 bases lay in between. The CDR3 here is CSFRQPTNEKLFF. The DNA of the CDR3 is TGCAGCTTCAGACAGCCAACTAATGAAAAACTGTTTTTT.

The chain is built from TRBV13 and TRBJ2-5; weak D call: TRBD2 (6 bases). The CDR3 totals 15 residues. From germline, CDR1 is PRHDT and CDR2 FYEKMQ (reference sequence). Between the trimmed V and J ends, which lost 0 bases and 3 bases, there was a span of 11 bases. This chain's CDR3 is CASSLGRGTKETQYF. Written as DNA, the CDR3 is TGTGCCAGCAGCTTAGGGCGGGGCACGAAAGAGACCCAGTACTTC.

The chain carries TRBV11-2 and TRBJ1-5; maybe TRBD1 (5 bases). The CDR3 has 14 amino acids. Per germline, CDR1 SGHAT and CDR2 FQNNGV. Trimming took off 5 bases at V and 1 base at J, with 9 bases between the two ends. CDR3 loop: CASSPTESNQPQHF. CDR3 DNA: TGTGCCAGCAGCCCGACAGAGAGCAATCAGCCCCAGCATTTT. The variable domain in full, completed from reference TRBV11-2 and TRBJ1-5, reads EAGVAQSPRYKIIEKRQSVAFWCNPISGHATLYWYQQILGQGPKLLIQFQNNGVVDDSQLPKDRFSAERLKGVDSTLKIQPAKLEDSAVYLCASSPTESNQPQHFGDGTRLSIL.

The chain couples TRBV5-1 to TRBJ1-5, with D possibly TRBD1 on 5 matching bases. V was clipped by 4 bases and J by 4 bases, with 15 bases between them. Per the germline V gene, CDR1 is SGHRS and CDR2 is YFSETQ. There are 15 residues in the CDR3. The CDR3: CASSPTLGGNQPQHF. The DNA of the CDR3 is TGCGCCAGCAGCCCTACATTGGGGGGTAATCAGCCCCAGCATTTT. Filled out from reference TRBV5-1 and TRBJ1-5, the complete variable domain reads KAGVTQTPRYLIKTRGQQVTLSCSPISGHRSVSWYQQTPGQGLQFLFEYFSETQRNKGNFPGRFSGRQFSNSRSEMNVSTLELGDSALYLCASSPTLGGNQPQHFGDGTRLSIL.

The J gene is TRBJ2-3, the V gene TRBV3-1 (or the pseudogene TRBV3-2); no firm D call. The V end lost 0 bases, the J end lost 4 bases, and 8 bases lay between the germline ends. In germline, CDR1 is LGHDT, CDR2 YNNKEL (reference sequence). This CDR3 is built from 14 residues. The CDR3 here is CASSQDLVSDTQYF. DNA of the CDR3: TGTGCCAGCAGCCAAGATCTAGTATCAGATACGCAGTATTTT.

V is TRBV5-1 and J is TRBJ2-7; tentatively, D is TRBD2 (7 bases). Germline values: CDR1 SGHRS, CDR2 YFSETQ. CDR3 size: 15 residues. The V and J ends lost 4 bases and 2 bases respectively, with 16 bases between them. Written as DNA, the CDR3 is TGCGCCAGCAGCGATGGGGGGGCAGCAACCTACGAGCAGTACTTC. It translates to CASSDGGAATYEQYF. The full variable domain, in which reference TRBV5-1 and TRBJ2-7 provide the parts outside the CDR3, is KAGVTQTPRYLIKTRGQQVTLSCSPISGHRSVSWYQQTPGQGLQFLFEYFSETQRNKGNFPGRFSGRQFSNSRSEMNVSTLELGDSALYLCASSDGGAATYEQYFGPGTRLTVT.

J is TRBJ2-2 and V is TRBV25-1; 14 nucleotides agree with TRBD2. Unmatched junction bases numbered 7, after V lost 6 bases and J lost 7 bases. Germline CDR1 MGHDK, CDR2 SYGVNS. The CDR3 sequence is 16 residues long. In DNA form, the CDR3 reads TGTGCCAGCAGCCGACTAGCGGGAGGGCTCGTCGGGGAGCTGTTTTTT. It is translated as CASSRLAGGLVGELFF.

CDR3 in DNA: TGTGCCAGCAGCTTTCAGGGGCAGATGAACACTGAAGCTTTCTTT. It translates to CASSFQGQMNTEAFF. The chain combines TRBV7-3 with TRBJ1-1; possibly TRBD1 for D (6 bases). The CDR3 covers 15 residues. CDR1 is SGHTA and CDR2 is FQGTGA in the germline V gene. Trimming shortened V by 3 bases and J by 0 bases, and 11 bases separated the two germline ends. The whole variable domain, remainder taken from reference TRBV7-3 and TRBJ1-1, is GAGVSQTPSNKVTEKGKYVELRCDPISGHTALYWYRQSLGQGPEFLIYFQGTGAADDSGLPNDRFFAVRPEGSVSTLKIQRTERGDSAVYLCASSFQGQMNTEAFFGQGTRLTVV.

CDR3 protein: CASRPAETSYNEQFF. The CDR3 DNA reads as TGTGCCAGTAGGCCAGCGGAGACCTCCTACAATGAGCAGTTCTTC. The chain combines TRBV19 with TRBJ2-1; D perhaps matches TRBD2 (5 bases). Germline V gene data show CDR1 as LNHDA and CDR2 as SQIVND (reference sequence). The CDR3 has 15 residues. Between the trimmed V and J ends, which lost 6 bases and 0 bases, there was a span of 12 bases.

This clone was observed a handful of times. This chain joins TRBV28 and TRBJ2-7, with TRBD1 matching over 9 bases. CDR1 and CDR2 from the germline V gene are MDHEN and SYDVKM. The CDR3 has 14 amino acids. J was trimmed by 5 bases and V by 6 bases; bases with no gene match: 8. The CDR3 loop is CASSIPQGAHEQYF. The CDR3 coding sequence is TGTGCCAGCAGCATACCACAGGGGGCACACGAGCAGTACTTC.

The V gene is TRBV5-1, the J gene TRBJ2-2; 9 bases are a match to TRBD2. The CDR3 is 17 residues long. Germline V gene data show CDR1 as SGHRS and CDR2 as YFSETQ. Trimming removed 0 bases from V and 7 bases from J; junction bases left unmatched: 10. CDR3 nucleotides: TGCGCCAGCAGCTTGGCCGGCACTAGCGGGTTTATCGGGGAGCTGTTTTTT. Encoded protein: CASSLAGTSGFIGELFF.

The CDR3 region has the DNA TGCGCCAGCCCGAGTTCCCCAGGGGGCAAGAATTCACCCCTCCACTTT. It is translated as CASPSSPGGKNSPLHF. This rearrangement joins TRBV10-1 to TRBJ1-6; 8 nucleotides line up with TRBD1. There are 16 residues in the CDR3. CDR1 is WNHNN and CDR2 is SYGVQD in the germline V gene (reference sequence). Losses at the gene ends were 8 bases for V and 7 bases for J; bases not matched to a gene: 13.